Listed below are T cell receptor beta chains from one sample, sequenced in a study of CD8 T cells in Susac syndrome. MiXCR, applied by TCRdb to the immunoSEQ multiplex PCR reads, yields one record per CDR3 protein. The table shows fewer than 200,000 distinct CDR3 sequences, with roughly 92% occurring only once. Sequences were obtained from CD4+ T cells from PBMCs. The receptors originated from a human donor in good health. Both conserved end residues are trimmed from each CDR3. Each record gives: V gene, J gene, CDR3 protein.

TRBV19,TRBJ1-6,ASSPGQSNSPLH
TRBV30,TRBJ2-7,AWSLQTYEQY
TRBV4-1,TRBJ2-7,ASSQDGRGGWNEQY
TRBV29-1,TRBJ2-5,SALGGAQETQY
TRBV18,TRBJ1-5,ASSPPGAFDSNQPQH
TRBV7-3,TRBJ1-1,ASSPTRDSTEAF
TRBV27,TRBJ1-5,ASSLLEDRDQPQH
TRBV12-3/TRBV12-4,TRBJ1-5,ASSSSGTGSQPQH
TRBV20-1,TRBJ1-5,SAGSGFGSNQPQH
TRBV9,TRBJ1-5,ASSRAGQPQH
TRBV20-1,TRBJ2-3,SARDPLPQGDTQY
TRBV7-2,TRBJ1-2,ASSLGEPYGYT
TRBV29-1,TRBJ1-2,SVVGATGRT
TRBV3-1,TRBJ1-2,ASSQDSSRPYGYT
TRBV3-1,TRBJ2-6,ASWGQGRSGANVLT
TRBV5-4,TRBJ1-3,ASSGTGTGVRNTIY
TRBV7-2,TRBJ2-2,ASSLRPMNTGELF
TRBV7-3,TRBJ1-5,ASSLLTGGRDQPQH
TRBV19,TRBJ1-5,ASSFWGASGNQPQH
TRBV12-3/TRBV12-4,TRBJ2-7,ASTPRDRAEQY
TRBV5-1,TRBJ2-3,ASSLYRGGRVTTDTQY
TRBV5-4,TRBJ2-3,ASSPSTGNTQY
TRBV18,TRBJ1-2,ASSPPRGKGTYGYT
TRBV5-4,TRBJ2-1,ASSIPGQGIDEQF
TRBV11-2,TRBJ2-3,ASSRASGGNTQY
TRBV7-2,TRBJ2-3,ASRNTRGLAGRDTQY
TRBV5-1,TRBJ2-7,ASSYRTGADEQY
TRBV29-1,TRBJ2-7,SVVGTGAYEQY
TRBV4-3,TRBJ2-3,ASSQPAGADTQY
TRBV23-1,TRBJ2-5,ATRDRGKTQY
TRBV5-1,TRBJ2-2,ASSSGVAATGELF
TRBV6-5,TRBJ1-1,ASSSQVFTEAF
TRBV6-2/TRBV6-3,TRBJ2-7,ASRTSGVAHEQY
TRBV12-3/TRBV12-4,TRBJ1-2,ASARDRANYGYT
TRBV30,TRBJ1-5,AWSVDINQPQH
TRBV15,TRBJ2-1,ATPGGPYNEQF
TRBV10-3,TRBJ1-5,AIRPDRKNQPQH
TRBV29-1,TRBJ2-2,SATGTGELF
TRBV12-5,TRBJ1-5,ASGRGGKPQH
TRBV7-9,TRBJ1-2,ASSLAWSGRGYT
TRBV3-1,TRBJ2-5,ALSQVVGAVQY
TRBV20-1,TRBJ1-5,SARTGAGGQPQH
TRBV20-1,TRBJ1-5,SARAGTARGQPQH
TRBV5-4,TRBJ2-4,ASSLKGQGGDIQY
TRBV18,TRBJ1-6,ASSPLDRGSSYNSPLH
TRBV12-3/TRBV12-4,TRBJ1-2,ASTTLIGGTNYGYT
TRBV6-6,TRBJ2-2,ASSYNTGTGELF
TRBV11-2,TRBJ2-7,ASSLVDWILGTGNPYEQY
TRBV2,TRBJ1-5,ASRPGHHSNQPQH